Listed below are T cell receptor beta chains from one sample, sequenced in a study of OX40 agonist ivuxolimab in advanced cancers. Clones were sequenced by immunoSEQ multiplex PCR, and TCRdb holds only the in-frame ones, with some missing. The sample records roughly 65,000 clones, roughly 80% being singletons. This material consisted of CD4+ or CD8+ T cells sorted from blood, taken in a trial of the OX40 agonist ivuxolimab. The source of these receptors is an adult with an advanced solid tumor such as melanoma, head and neck, liver or kidney cancer. The CDR3 runs from the conserved cysteine through the conserved F or W. Each record gives: J gene, D gene, clone size, V gene, CDR3 protein, CDR3 DNA. The D gene is left open where the match is weak. The size entry is marked missing in some rows and otherwise reads once, few, many or a size class.

j_call: TRBJ2-2; d_call: TRBD1; clone_size: -; v_call: TRBV7-6; cdr3_aa: CASSLAGQRTGELFF; cdr3_nt: TGTGCCAGCAGCTTAGCGGGACAGAGAACCGGGGAGCTGTTTTTT
j_call: TRBJ2-2; d_call: -; clone_size: -; v_call: TRBV7-6; cdr3_aa: CASSLNPVNTGELFF; cdr3_nt: TGTGCCAGCAGCTTAAACCCAGTGAACACCGGGGAGCTGTTTTTT
j_call: TRBJ2-7; d_call: TRBD1; clone_size: -; v_call: TRBV2; cdr3_aa: CASSEEKGQGPSYEQYF; cdr3_nt: TGTGCCAGCAGTGAAGAGAAGGGACAGGGGCCTTCCTACGAGCAGTACTTC
j_call: TRBJ1-6; d_call: TRBD1; clone_size: once; v_call: TRBV30; cdr3_aa: CAWSKDRDGSPLHF; cdr3_nt: TGTGCCTGGAGCAAGGACAGGGATGGTTCACCCCTCCACTTT
j_call: TRBJ2-5; d_call: -; clone_size: -; v_call: TRBV2; cdr3_aa: CASSDRGRETQYF; cdr3_nt: TGTGCCAGCAGTGACAGGGGGAGGGAGACCCAGTACTTC
j_call: TRBJ2-1; d_call: -; clone_size: -; v_call: TRBV14; cdr3_aa: CASSQDVRIGSSYNEQFF; cdr3_nt: TGTGCCAGCAGCCAAGATGTCCGTATCGGGAGCTCCTACAATGAGCAGTTCTTC
j_call: TRBJ2-3; d_call: -; clone_size: -; v_call: TRBV7-8; cdr3_aa: CASSPPLGADTQYF; cdr3_nt: TGTGCCAGCAGCCCCCCCCTAGGAGCAGATACGCAGTATTTT
j_call: TRBJ2-7; d_call: -; clone_size: few; v_call: TRBV30; cdr3_aa: CAWQRPTSDWDEQYF; cdr3_nt: TGTGCCTGGCAACGGCCCACATCGGACTGGGACGAGCAGTACTTC
j_call: TRBJ2-3; d_call: -; clone_size: -; v_call: TRBV7-9; cdr3_aa: CASQTLTDTQYF; cdr3_nt: TGTGCCAGCCAGACCCTAACAGATACGCAGTATTTT
j_call: TRBJ1-4; d_call: TRBD1; clone_size: once; v_call: TRBV19; cdr3_aa: CASAGTGSKKLFF; cdr3_nt: TGTGCCAGTGCCGGGACAGGGTCGAAAAAACTGTTTTTT
j_call: TRBJ1-4; d_call: -; clone_size: -; v_call: TRBV4-3; cdr3_aa: CASSQDRRGGNEKLFF; cdr3_nt: TGCGCCAGCAGCCAAGATCGAAGGGGCGGGAATGAAAAACTGTTTTTT
j_call: TRBJ1-5; d_call: -; clone_size: -; v_call: TRBV2; cdr3_aa: CASSVSADGPQHF; cdr3_nt: TGTGCCAGCAGTGTGTCGGCCGATGGGCCCCAGCATTTT
j_call: TRBJ2-5; d_call: -; clone_size: -; v_call: TRBV29-1; cdr3_aa: CSVARQGGETQYF; cdr3_nt: TGCAGCGTTGCCAGACAGGGAGGAGAGACCCAGTACTTC
j_call: TRBJ2-3; d_call: -; clone_size: -; v_call: TRBV14; cdr3_aa: CASSQDSAWVDTQYF; cdr3_nt: TGTGCCAGCAGCCAAGATTCTGCTTGGGTAGATACGCAGTATTTT
j_call: TRBJ2-5; d_call: -; clone_size: -; v_call: TRBV7-2; cdr3_aa: CASSLRNSQETQYF; cdr3_nt: TGTGCCAGCAGCTTGAGAAACAGCCAAGAGACCCAGTACTTC
j_call: TRBJ2-7; d_call: -; clone_size: -; v_call: TRBV19; cdr3_aa: CASRRAGAMSEQYF; cdr3_nt: TGTGCCAGTAGGCGGGCGGGGGCTATGAGCGAGCAGTACTTC
j_call: TRBJ1-4; d_call: TRBD1; clone_size: -; v_call: TRBV6-5; cdr3_aa: CASSYSPTGGKLFF; cdr3_nt: TGTGCCAGCAGTTACTCTCCGACAGGGGGCAAACTGTTTTTT
j_call: TRBJ2-7; d_call: -; clone_size: -; v_call: TRBV7-2; cdr3_aa: CASSLAGSSYEQYF; cdr3_nt: TGTGCCAGCAGCTTAGCGGGATCCTCCTACGAGCAGTACTTC
j_call: TRBJ1-4; d_call: -; clone_size: -; v_call: TRBV19; cdr3_aa: CASKGVTFNEKLFF; cdr3_nt: TGTGCCAGTAAAGGGGTGACCTTTAATGAAAAACTGTTTTTT
j_call: TRBJ2-3; d_call: TRBD1; clone_size: -; v_call: TRBV2; cdr3_aa: CASRPTGGMSTQYF; cdr3_nt: TGTGCCAGCAGGCCGACAGGGGGGATGAGTACGCAGTATTTT
j_call: TRBJ1-1; d_call: -; clone_size: -; v_call: TRBV6-6; cdr3_aa: CASSYSDPRAGTEAFF; cdr3_nt: TGTGCCAGCAGTTACTCGGACCCCAGGGCAGGAACTGAAGCTTTCTTT
j_call: TRBJ1-5; d_call: TRBD1; clone_size: few; v_call: TRBV7-9; cdr3_aa: CASRQPGQASNQPQHF; cdr3_nt: TGTGCCAGCAGACAACCGGGACAGGCGAGCAATCAGCCCCAGCATTTT
j_call: TRBJ1-6; d_call: -; clone_size: few; v_call: TRBV4-2; cdr3_aa: CASSQDGTSSYNSPLHF; cdr3_nt: TGTGCCAGCAGCCAAGATGGCACCTCCTCCTATAATTCACCCCTCCACTTT
j_call: TRBJ2-2; d_call: TRBD2; clone_size: -; v_call: TRBV6-1; cdr3_aa: CASSGGGLAALLELFF; cdr3_nt: TGTGCCAGCAGTGGCGGGGGACTAGCGGCCCTGTTAGAGCTGTTTTTT
j_call: TRBJ1-2; d_call: TRBD1; clone_size: -; v_call: TRBV19; cdr3_aa: CASTPTGGYGYTF; cdr3_nt: TGTGCCAGTACCCCGACAGGGGGCTATGGCTACACCTTC
j_call: TRBJ2-1; d_call: -; clone_size: few; v_call: TRBV25-1; cdr3_aa: CASSEGIWSPSYNEQFF; cdr3_nt: TGTGCCAGCAGTGAAGGCATTTGGAGCCCGTCCTACAATGAGCAGTTCTTC
j_call: TRBJ1-1; d_call: -; clone_size: -; v_call: TRBV28; cdr3_aa: CASSPYAPVGGPRGTEAFF; cdr3_nt: TGTGCCAGCAGTCCATATGCCCCGGTCGGAGGCCCGAGGGGCACTGAAGCTTTCTTT
j_call: TRBJ2-3; d_call: TRBD2; clone_size: few; v_call: TRBV5-4; cdr3_aa: CASSFSVASGATDTQYF; cdr3_nt: TGTGCCAGCAGCTTTTCAGTCGCGAGCGGGGCCACAGATACGCAGTATTTT
j_call: TRBJ2-6; d_call: -; clone_size: few; v_call: TRBV7-9; cdr3_aa: CASSLPPGAPGANVLTF; cdr3_nt: TGTGCCAGCAGCTTACCTCCGGGGGCCCCTGGGGCCAACGTCCTGACTTTC
j_call: TRBJ1-2; d_call: TRBD1; clone_size: -; v_call: TRBV5-1; cdr3_aa: CASSLDGTGLGYTF; cdr3_nt: TGCGCCAGCAGCTTGGATGGGACAGGGCTTGGCTACACCTTC
j_call: TRBJ2-3; d_call: TRBD1; clone_size: -; v_call: TRBV2; cdr3_aa: CASSEGQVTDTQYF; cdr3_nt: TGTGCCAGCAGTGAGGGACAGGTTACAGATACGCAGTATTTT
j_call: TRBJ2-7; d_call: -; clone_size: few; v_call: TRBV6-1; cdr3_aa: CASSEFYEQYF; cdr3_nt: TGTGCCAGCAGTGAATTCTACGAGCAGTACTTC
j_call: TRBJ1-3; d_call: -; clone_size: -; v_call: TRBV19; cdr3_aa: CASQGGNTIYF; cdr3_nt: TGTGCCTCACAAGGGGGAAACACCATATATTTT
j_call: TRBJ2-2; d_call: TRBD1; clone_size: -; v_call: TRBV5-1; cdr3_aa: CASSFTRQGNTGELFF; cdr3_nt: TGCGCCAGCAGCTTTACTCGACAGGGAAACACCGGGGAGCTGTTTTTT
j_call: TRBJ1-2; d_call: -; clone_size: -; v_call: TRBV28; cdr3_aa: CASSWGANYGYTF; cdr3_nt: TGTGCCAGCAGTTGGGGAGCTAACTATGGCTACACCTTC
j_call: TRBJ1-2; d_call: -; clone_size: -; v_call: TRBV28; cdr3_aa: CASSFIAQGYTF; cdr3_nt: TGTGCCAGCAGTTTCATTGCGCAAGGCTACACCTTC
j_call: TRBJ2-3; d_call: -; clone_size: -; v_call: TRBV29-1; cdr3_aa: CSVGSGADTQYF; cdr3_nt: TGCAGCGTTGGGTCAGGGGCAGATACGCAGTATTTT
j_call: TRBJ2-3; d_call: TRBD1; clone_size: once; v_call: TRBV28; cdr3_aa: CASRGTGGTDTQYF; cdr3_nt: TGTGCCAGCAGGGGGACAGGGGGCACAGATACGCAGTATTTT
j_call: TRBJ2-5; d_call: TRBD2; clone_size: -; v_call: TRBV10-3; cdr3_aa: CAIRSSGGEQETQYF; cdr3_nt: TGTGCCATCAGAAGTAGCGGGGGAGAGCAAGAGACCCAGTACTTC
j_call: TRBJ2-1; d_call: -; clone_size: once; v_call: TRBV4-2; cdr3_aa: CASSQAFGDAEQFF; cdr3_nt: TGTGCCAGCAGCCAAGCTTTTGGGGACGCGGAGCAGTTCTTC
j_call: TRBJ2-4; d_call: -; clone_size: -; v_call: TRBV5-1; cdr3_aa: CASSWDSSNIQYF; cdr3_nt: TGCGCCAGCAGCTGGGACTCATCCAACATTCAGTACTTC
j_call: TRBJ1-1; d_call: TRBD1; clone_size: -; v_call: TRBV6-1; cdr3_aa: CASSVTGGATEAFF; cdr3_nt: TGTGCCAGCAGTGTTACAGGGGGCGCGACTGAAGCTTTCTTT
j_call: TRBJ2-3; d_call: TRBD2; clone_size: -; v_call: TRBV7-9; cdr3_aa: CASSSGLAADTQYF; cdr3_nt: TGTGCCAGCAGCTCAGGACTAGCGGCAGATACGCAGTATTTT
j_call: TRBJ2-5; d_call: -; clone_size: -; v_call: TRBV5-1; cdr3_aa: CASSLGWETQYF; cdr3_nt: TGCGCCAGCAGCTTGGGCTGGGAGACCCAGTACTTC
j_call: TRBJ1-5; d_call: TRBD1; clone_size: -; v_call: TRBV18; cdr3_aa: CASSRGTGGYQPQHF; cdr3_nt: TGTGCCAGCTCACGAGGGACAGGTGGGTATCAGCCCCAGCATTTT
j_call: TRBJ1-2; d_call: -; clone_size: -; v_call: TRBV7-2; cdr3_aa: CASSLDRTSVYGYTF; cdr3_nt: TGTGCCAGCAGCTTAGACAGGACTTCAGTCTATGGCTACACCTTC